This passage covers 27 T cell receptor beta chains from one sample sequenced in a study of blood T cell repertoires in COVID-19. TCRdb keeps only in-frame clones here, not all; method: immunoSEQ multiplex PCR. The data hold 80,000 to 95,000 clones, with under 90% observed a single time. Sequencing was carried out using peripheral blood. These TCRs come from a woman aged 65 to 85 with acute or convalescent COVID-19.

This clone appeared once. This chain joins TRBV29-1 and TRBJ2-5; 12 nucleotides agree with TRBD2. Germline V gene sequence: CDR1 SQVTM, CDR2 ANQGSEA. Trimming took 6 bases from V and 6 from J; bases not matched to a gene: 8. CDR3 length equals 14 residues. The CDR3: CSVSSGGAGKTQYF. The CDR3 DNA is TGCAGCGTCTCTAGCGGGGGGGCCGGGAAGACCCAGTACTTC.

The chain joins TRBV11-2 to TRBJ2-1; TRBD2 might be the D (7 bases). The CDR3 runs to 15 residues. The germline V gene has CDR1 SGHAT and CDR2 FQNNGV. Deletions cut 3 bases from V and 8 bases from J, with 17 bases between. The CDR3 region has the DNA TGTGCCAGCAGCTTGGGAGGGACACGTTACGATGAGCAGTTCTTC. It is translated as CASSLGGTRYDEQFF.

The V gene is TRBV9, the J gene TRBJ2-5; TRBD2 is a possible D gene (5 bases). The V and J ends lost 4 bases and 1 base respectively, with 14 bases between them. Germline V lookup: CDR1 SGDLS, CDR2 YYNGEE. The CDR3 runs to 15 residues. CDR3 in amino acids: CASSLALTSQETQYF. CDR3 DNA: TGTGCCAGCAGCCTAGCACTCACTAGCCAAGAGACCCAGTACTTC. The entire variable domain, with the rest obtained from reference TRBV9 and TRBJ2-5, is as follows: DSGVTQTPKHLITATGQRVTLRCSPRSGDLSVYWYQQSLDQGLQFLIQYYNGEERAKGNILERFSAQQFPDLHSELNLSSLELGDSALYFCASSLALTSQETQYFGPGTRLLVL.

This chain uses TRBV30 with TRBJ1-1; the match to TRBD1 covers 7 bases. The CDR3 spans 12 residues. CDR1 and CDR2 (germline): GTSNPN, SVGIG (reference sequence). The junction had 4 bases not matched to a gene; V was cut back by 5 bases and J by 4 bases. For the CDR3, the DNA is TGTGCCTGGGGACAGGCGGTCACTGAAGCTTTCTTT. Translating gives CAWGQAVTEAFF. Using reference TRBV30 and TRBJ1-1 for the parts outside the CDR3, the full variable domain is SQTIHQWPATLVQPVGSPLSLECTVEGTSNPNLYWYRQAAGRGLQLLFYSVGIGQISSEVPQNLSASRPQDRQFILSSKKLLLSDSGFYLCAWGQAVTEAFFGQGTRLTVV.

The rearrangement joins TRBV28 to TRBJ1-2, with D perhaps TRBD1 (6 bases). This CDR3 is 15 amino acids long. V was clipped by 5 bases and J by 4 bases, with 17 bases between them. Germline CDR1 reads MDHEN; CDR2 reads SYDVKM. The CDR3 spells CASSLYGQLGYGYTF. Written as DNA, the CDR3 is TGTGCCAGCAGTCTGTACGGACAGTTGGGCTATGGCTACACCTTC.

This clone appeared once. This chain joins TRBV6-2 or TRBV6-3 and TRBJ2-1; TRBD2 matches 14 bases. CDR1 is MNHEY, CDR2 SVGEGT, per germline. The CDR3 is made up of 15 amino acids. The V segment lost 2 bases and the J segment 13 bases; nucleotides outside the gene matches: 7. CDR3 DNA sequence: TGTGCCAGCAGTTACGTGGGGACTAGCGGGAGAGGTCAGTTCTTC. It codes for CASSYVGTSGRGQFF.

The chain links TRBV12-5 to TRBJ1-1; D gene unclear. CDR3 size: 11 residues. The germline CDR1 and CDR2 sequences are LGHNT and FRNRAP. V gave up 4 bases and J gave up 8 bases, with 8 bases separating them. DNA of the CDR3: TGTGCTAGTGGTTATGGAGGGGAAGCTTTCTTT. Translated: CASGYGGEAFF.

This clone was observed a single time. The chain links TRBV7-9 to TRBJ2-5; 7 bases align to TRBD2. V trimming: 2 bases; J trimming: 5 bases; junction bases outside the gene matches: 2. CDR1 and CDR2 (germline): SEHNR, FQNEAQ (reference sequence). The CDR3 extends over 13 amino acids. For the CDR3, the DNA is TGTGCCAGCAGCTTAATGGGGGGGGAGACCCAGTACTTC. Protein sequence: CASSLMGGETQYF.

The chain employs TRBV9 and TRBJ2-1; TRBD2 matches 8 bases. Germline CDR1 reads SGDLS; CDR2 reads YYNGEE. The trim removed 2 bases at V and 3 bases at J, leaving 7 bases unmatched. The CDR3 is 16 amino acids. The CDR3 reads CASSVRSGLVYNEQFF. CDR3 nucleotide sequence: TGTGCCAGCAGCGTGAGATCGGGACTAGTCTACAATGAGCAGTTCTTC.

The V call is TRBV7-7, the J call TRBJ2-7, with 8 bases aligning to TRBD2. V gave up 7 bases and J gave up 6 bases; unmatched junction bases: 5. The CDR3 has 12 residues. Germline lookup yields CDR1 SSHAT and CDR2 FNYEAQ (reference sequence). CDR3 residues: CASTLREGEQYV. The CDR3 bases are TGTGCCAGCACCCTACGGGAGGGCGAGCAGTACGTC.

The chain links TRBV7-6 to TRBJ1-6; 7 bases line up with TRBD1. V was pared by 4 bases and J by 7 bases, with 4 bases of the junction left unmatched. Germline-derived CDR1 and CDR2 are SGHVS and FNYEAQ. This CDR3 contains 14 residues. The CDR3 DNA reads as TGTGCCAGCAGCTCCGGGACAGCGAATTCACCCCTCCACTTT. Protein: CASSSGTANSPLHF.

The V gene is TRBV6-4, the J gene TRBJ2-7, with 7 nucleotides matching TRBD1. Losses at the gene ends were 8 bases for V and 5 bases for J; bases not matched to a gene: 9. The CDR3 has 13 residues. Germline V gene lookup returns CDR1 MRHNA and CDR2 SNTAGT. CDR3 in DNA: TGTGCCAGCGGGGACAGAGGGAGCCACGAGCAGTACGTC. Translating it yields CASGDRGSHEQYV.

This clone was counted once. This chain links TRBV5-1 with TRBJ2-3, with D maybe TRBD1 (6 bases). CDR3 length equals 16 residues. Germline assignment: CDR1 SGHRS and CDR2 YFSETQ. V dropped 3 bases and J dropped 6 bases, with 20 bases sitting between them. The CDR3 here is CASSSSGQSEWDTQYF. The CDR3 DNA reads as TGCGCCAGCAGCTCGTCCGGACAGTCCGAATGGGATACGCAGTATTTT.

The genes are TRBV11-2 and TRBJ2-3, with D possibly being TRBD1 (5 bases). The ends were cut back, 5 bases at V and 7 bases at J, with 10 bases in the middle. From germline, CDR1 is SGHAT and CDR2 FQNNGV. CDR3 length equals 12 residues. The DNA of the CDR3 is TGTGCCAGCAGCCTCGACAGCTATACGCAGTATTTT. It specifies CASSLDSYTQYF.

As DNA, the CDR3 is TGTGCCGTCCGGGACAGGGGTGGTATTGAGCAGTTCTTC. It specifies CAVRDRGGIEQFF. This sequence joins TRBV19 and TRBJ2-1; TRBD1 agrees at 10 bases. CDR1 and CDR2 (germline): LNHDA, SQIVND (reference sequence). The CDR3 has 13 residues. J was trimmed by 9 bases and V by 11 bases; bases with no gene match: 10.

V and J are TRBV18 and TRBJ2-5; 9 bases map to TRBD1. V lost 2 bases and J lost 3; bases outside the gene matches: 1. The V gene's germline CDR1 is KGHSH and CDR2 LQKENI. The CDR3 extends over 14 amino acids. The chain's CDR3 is CASSPRQGEETQYF. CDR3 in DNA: TGTGCCAGCTCACCAAGACAGGGGGAAGAGACCCAGTACTTC.

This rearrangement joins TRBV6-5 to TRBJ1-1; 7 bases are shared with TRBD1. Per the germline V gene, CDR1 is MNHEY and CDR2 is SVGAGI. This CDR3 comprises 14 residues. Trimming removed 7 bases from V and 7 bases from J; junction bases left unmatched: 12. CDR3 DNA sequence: TGTGCCAGCAAGTTGACAGGGAAGCTTAGTGAAGCTTTCTTT. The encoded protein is CASKLTGKLSEAFF.

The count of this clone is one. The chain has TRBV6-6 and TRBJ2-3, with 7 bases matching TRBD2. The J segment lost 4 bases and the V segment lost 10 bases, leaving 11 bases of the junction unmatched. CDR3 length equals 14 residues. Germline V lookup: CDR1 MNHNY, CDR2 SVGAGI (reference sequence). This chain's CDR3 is CATNPAGVADTQYF. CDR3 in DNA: TGTGCCACCAACCCCGCGGGAGTGGCAGATACGCAGTATTTT.

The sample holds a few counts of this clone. The CDR3 DNA follows: TGTGCCAGCAGTTTTGGGGGACAGGCCAATGAAAAACTGTTTTTT. This sequence encodes CASSFGGQANEKLFF. The chain carries TRBV27 and TRBJ1-4, with TRBD1 matching 8 bases. The CDR3 has 15 residues. With 3 bases clipped from V and 5 bases from J, the junction kept 5 bases outside the gene matches. Per germline, CDR1 MNHEY and CDR2 SMNVEV (reference sequence).

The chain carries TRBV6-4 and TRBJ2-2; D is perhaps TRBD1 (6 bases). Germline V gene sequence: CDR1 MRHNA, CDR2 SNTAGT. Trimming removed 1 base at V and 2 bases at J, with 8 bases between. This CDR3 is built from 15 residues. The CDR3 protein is CASSDLGHNTGELFF. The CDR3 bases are TGTGCCAGCAGTGACTTGGGACATAACACCGGGGAGCTGTTTTTT.

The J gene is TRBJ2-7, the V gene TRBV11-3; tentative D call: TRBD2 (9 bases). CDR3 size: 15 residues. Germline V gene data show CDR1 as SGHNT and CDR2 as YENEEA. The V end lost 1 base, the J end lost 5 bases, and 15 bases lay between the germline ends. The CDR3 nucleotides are TGTGCCAGCAGCTTAGCAGGGGGCGGGGGGGACGAGCAGTACGTC. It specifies CASSLAGGGGDEQYV.

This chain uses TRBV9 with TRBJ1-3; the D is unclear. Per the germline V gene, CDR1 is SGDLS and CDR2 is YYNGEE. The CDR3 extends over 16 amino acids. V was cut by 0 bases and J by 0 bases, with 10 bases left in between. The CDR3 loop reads CASSVDPDSSGNTIYF. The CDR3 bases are TGTGCCAGCAGCGTAGACCCAGATTCCTCTGGAAACACCATATATTTT.

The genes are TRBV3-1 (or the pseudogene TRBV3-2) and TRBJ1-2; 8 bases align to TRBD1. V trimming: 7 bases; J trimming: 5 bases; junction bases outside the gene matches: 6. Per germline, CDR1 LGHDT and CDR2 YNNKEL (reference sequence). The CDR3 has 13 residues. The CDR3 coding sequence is TGTGCCAGCATCTCCGGGACAGGTTATGGCTACACCTTC. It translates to CASISGTGYGYTF.

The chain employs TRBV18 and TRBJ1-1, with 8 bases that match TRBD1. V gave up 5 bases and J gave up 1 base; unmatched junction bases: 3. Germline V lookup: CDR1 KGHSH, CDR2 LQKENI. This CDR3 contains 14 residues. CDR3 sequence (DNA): TGTGCCAGCTCAGGACAGGGAAAGAACACTGAAGCTTTCTTT. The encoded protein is CASSGQGKNTEAFF.

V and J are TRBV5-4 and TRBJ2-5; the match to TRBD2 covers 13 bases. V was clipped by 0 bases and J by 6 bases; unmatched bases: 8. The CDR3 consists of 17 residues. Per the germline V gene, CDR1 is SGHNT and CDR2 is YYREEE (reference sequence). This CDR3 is CASSLGLAGGREKTQYF. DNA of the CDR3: TGTGCCAGCAGCTTGGGACTAGCGGGGGGACGAGAGAAGACCCAGTACTTC.

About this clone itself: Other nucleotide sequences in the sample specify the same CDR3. CDR3 in amino acids: CASSLVVGGGTGNTIYF. The DNA for the CDR3 is TGCGCCAGCAGCTTGGTTGTCGGAGGGGGCACTGGAAACACCATATATTTT. V gene TRBV5-1 combines with J gene TRBJ1-3; 7 bases agree with TRBD1. The CDR3 loop spans 17 amino acids. Germline CDR1 reads SGHRS; CDR2 reads YFSETQ. The V and J ends lost 0 bases and 2 bases, in that order; junction bases with no gene match: 8.

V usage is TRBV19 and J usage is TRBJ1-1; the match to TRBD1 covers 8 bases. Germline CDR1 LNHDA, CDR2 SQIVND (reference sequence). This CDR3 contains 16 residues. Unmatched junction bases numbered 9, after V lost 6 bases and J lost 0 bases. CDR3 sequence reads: CASRVQGGDMNTEAFF. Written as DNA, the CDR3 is TGTGCCAGTAGGGTACAGGGGGGAGACATGAACACTGAAGCTTTCTTT.